A selection of T cell receptor beta chains follows, all from one sample in a study of metastatic and nonmetastatic thyroid tumors. TCRdb reprocessed the PCR reads using MiXCR. This table has 20,000 or so clones, approximately 23% appearing once. The specimen sequenced was tumor tissue. Receptors originate from a female donor with papillary thyroid cancer or a benign thyroid nodule (not recorded which). Some clones in this sample may be carry-over from other donors' samples. CDR3s include the opening cysteine and the closing phenylalanine or tryptophan. A D gene is named only where the DNA matches it firmly. Some rows mark clone size as missing; the rest say once, few, many or name a class of expanded clone.

d_call clone_size j_call v_call cdr3_aa cdr3_nt
TRBD2 NA TRBJ2-7 TRBV2 CASSETLAVSYEQYF TGTGCCAGCAGTGAGACACTAGCGGTGTCCTACGAGCAGTACTTC
NA NA TRBJ1-2 TRBV2 CASPRSGYGYTF TGTGCCAGCCCTCGCTCTGGCTATGGCTACACCTTC
TRBD1 once TRBJ2-7 TRBV5-4 CASSLAGTGISYEQYF TGTGCCAGCAGCTTGGCCGGGACAGGTATATCCTACGAGCAGTACTTC
NA many TRBJ1-2 TRBV20-1 CSARSGEGGYTF TGCAGTGCTAGGAGTGGGGAAGGTGGCTACACCTTC
NA NA TRBJ2-7 TRBV28 CASSIQGQFAYEQYF TGTGCCAGCAGTATACAAGGACAGTTTGCGTACGAGCAGTACTTC
NA NA TRBJ1-2 TRBV3-1 CASSPRDQAGGYTF TGTGCCAGCAGCCCCAGGGACCAAGCGGGAGGCTACACCTTC
NA many TRBJ2-1 TRBV12-3/TRBV12-4 CASSPTRGNYNEQFF TGTGCCAGCAGTCCTACTAGAGGGAACTACAATGAGCAGTTCTTC
NA few TRBJ1-1 TRBV20-1 CSARANRALNTEAFF TGCAGTGCTAGAGCGAACAGGGCGCTGAACACTGAAGCTTTCTTT
NA NA TRBJ1-2 TRBV10-3 CAISGRHPQCYGCTF TGTGCCATCAGTGGCCGGCACCCCCAATGCTATGGCTGCACCTTC
TRBD1 NA TRBJ2-2 TRBV6-1 CASSGQGNTGELFF TGTGCCAGCTCAGGACAGGGGAACACCGGGGAGCTGTTTTTT
NA NA TRBJ1-2 TRBV30 CACHRQGTNYGYTF TGTGCCTGCCACCGGCAGGGGACTAACTATGGCTACACCTTC
TRBD1 many TRBJ1-2 TRBV10-3 CAISEGTGVLGYTF TGTGCCATCAGTGAGGGCACAGGGGTCTTAGGCTACACCTTC
TRBD2 NA TRBJ2-1 TRBV24-1 CATMPSSGLADYSEQFF TGTGCCACCATGCCCTCTAGCGGCCTAGCTGACTACAGTGAGCAGTTCTTC
NA few TRBJ2-1 TRBV6-2/TRBV6-3 CAIRLRGGLRNEQFF TGTGCCATCCGCCTTCGTGGGGGATTGAGAAATGAGCAGTTCTTC
NA few TRBJ2-7 TRBV10-1 CASSAGTASYEQYF TGCGCCAGCAGCGCCGGGACTGCATCCTACGAGCAGTACTTC
NA few TRBJ1-2 TRBV5-5 CASSWTGEAGYGYTF TGTGCCAGCAGCTGGACTGGGGAGGCGGGCTATGGCTACACCTTC
NA NA TRBJ2-7 TRBV14 CASSQGGTGIPYEQYF TGTGCCAGCAGCCAAGGAGGCACAGGGATCCCCTACGAGCAGTACTTC
TRBD1 NA TRBJ2-4 TRBV20-1 CSAWDRLPKNIQYF TGCAGTGCTTGGGACAGACTGCCCAAAAACATTCAGTACTTC
TRBD2 few TRBJ2-7 TRBV20-1 CSASRLGGSSIHGQYF TGTAGTGCTAGTCGCCTAGGCGGGAGTTCTATCCACGGGCAGTACTTC
NA NA TRBJ2-1 TRBV20-1 CSARDPVQSSYNEQFF TGCAGTGCTAGAGATCCCGTACAGAGCTCCTACAATGAGCAGTTCTTC
NA many TRBJ2-3 TRBV3-1 CASSQEVGRKEADTQYF TGTGCCAGCAGCCAAGAAGTGGGAAGAAAGGAGGCAGATACGCAGTATTTT
NA many TRBJ1-5 TRBV28 CASGEVEPQHF TGTGCCTCGGGTGAGGTTGAGCCCCAGCATTTT
NA NA TRBJ1-1 TRBV2 CASSEVEGVRAFF TGTGCCAGCAGTGAAGTGGAGGGGGTTCGGGCTTTCTTT
NA many TRBJ1-6 TRBV6-1 CASSSQGFTNSPLHF TGTGCCAGCAGTTCACAGGGATTTACGAATTCACCCCTCCACTTT
TRBD1 many TRBJ1-1 TRBV19 CASSTQGVLNTEAFF TGTGCCAGTAGTACCCAGGGGGTGCTTAACACTGAAGCTTTCTTT
NA medium-sized TRBJ2-3 TRBV25-1 CASSEIAEDTQYF TGTGCCAGCAGTGAAATAGCGGAAGATACGCAGTATTTT
TRBD2 NA TRBJ2-1 TRBV5-1 CASSPRLAGGVYNEQFF TGCGCCAGCAGCCCGCGACTAGCGGGGGGGGTCTACAATGAGCAGTTCTTC
NA NA TRBJ2-7 TRBV7-8 CASSPQPPPSEQYF TGTGCCAGCAGCCCGCAGCCGCCCCCCAGTGAGCAGTACTTC
NA NA TRBJ2-2 TRBV5-4 CASSSGLTTGELFF TGTGCCAGCAGCTCGGGACTGACCACCGGGGAGCTGTTTTTT
NA many TRBJ2-6 TRBV5-5 CASSLGVSGANVLTF TGTGCCAGCAGCTTGGGTGTCTCTGGGGCCAACGTCCTGACTTTC
NA few TRBJ1-1 TRBV12-3/TRBV12-4 CASSYRGANTEAFF TGTGCCAGCAGTTACCGGGGGGCCAACACTGAAGCTTTCTTT
TRBD2 many TRBJ2-3 TRBV6-4 CASSDSGGRGTDTQYF TGTGCCAGCAGTGACTCTGGCGGGAGAGGGACAGATACGCAGTATTTT
NA once TRBJ1-6 TRBV30 CAWSVPRGRGNSPLHF TGTGCCTGGAGTGTACCCAGGGGACGTGGAAATTCACCCCTCCACTTT
NA many TRBJ1-1 TRBV20-1 CSAREEDQGLPGTEAFF TGCAGTGCTAGAGAGGAGGATCAGGGTCTACCCGGCACTGAAGCTTTCTTT
TRBD1 many TRBJ1-1 TRBV24-1 CATSTGTGGRRTEAFF TGTGCCACCAGTACCGGCACAGGGGGTCGTAGAACTGAAGCTTTCTTT
TRBD2 few TRBJ2-3 TRBV7-2 CASSRLADTQYF TGTGCCAGCAGCCGACTAGCGGATACGCAGTATTTT
NA NA TRBJ1-1 TRBV28 CASTSPSGTEAFF TGTGCCAGCACGAGTCCCTCGGGAACTGAAGCTTTCTTT
TRBD1 NA TRBJ2-2 TRBV7-3 CASSATGDTGELFF TGTGCCAGCAGCGCGACAGGGGACACCGGGGAGCTGTTTTTT
NA many TRBJ2-1 TRBV5-4 CASSFNVGGSNEQFF TGTGCCAGCAGCTTTAATGTTGGGGGATCCAATGAGCAGTTCTTC
NA few TRBJ2-1 TRBV19 CASSISLINEQFF TGTGCCAGTAGTATCTCACTCATAAATGAGCAGTTCTTC
TRBD2 few TRBJ2-7 TRBV6-1 CASKGSGGPYEQYF TGTGCCAGCAAGGGTTCGGGAGGGCCCTACGAGCAGTACTTC
TRBD2 many TRBJ2-1 TRBV12-3/TRBV12-4 CASSLGGRSYNEQFF TGTGCCAGCAGTTTAGGCGGGAGATCCTACAATGAGCAGTTCTTC
TRBD1 few TRBJ1-1 TRBV30 CAWKPGGNTEAFF TGTGCCTGGAAACCAGGGGGGAACACTGAAGCTTTCTTT
TRBD1 few TRBJ2-7 TRBV6-1 CASSPGQLYYEQYF TGTGCCAGCAGTCCGGGACAGTTATACTACGAGCAGTACTTC